These 16 T cell receptor beta chains were all obtained from the same sample, sequenced in a study of CD8 T cells in ankylosing spondylitis. TCRdb re-derived calls from the 5' RACE reads in MiXCR, one entry per CDR3 protein. The sample shows about 52,000 distinct CDR3 sequences, 6% to 7.5% of them seen only once. Sequenced input: blood, either unsorted or a sorted T cell fraction (not recorded which). These receptor sequences come from a female donor with ankylosing spondylitis or in good health (not recorded which).

The CDR3 sequence is CASSQVVGENTEAFF. CDR3 nucleotides: TGCGCCAGCAGCCAAGTTGTCGGAGAGAACACTGAAGCTTTCTTT. The chain uses TRBV4-1 and TRBJ1-1, with no clear D. The V gene lost 1 base and the J gene lost 1 base, with 10 bases spanning the gap. Germline CDR1 MGHRA, CDR2 YSYEKL. This CDR3 region has 15 residues.

Only a few counts were recorded for this clonotype. The V call is TRBV18, the J call TRBJ2-7; no definite D call. CDR3 size: 14 residues. CDR1 KGHSH and CDR2 LQKENI come from the germline V gene. V dropped 1 base and J dropped 2 bases, with 9 bases sitting between them. The CDR3 DNA is TGTGCCAGCTCACCACTCCCGCTGCCCTACGAGCAGTACTTC. Residues: CASSPLPLPYEQYF. The full variable domain, with the rest looked up from reference TRBV18 and TRBJ2-7, is NAGVMQNPRHLVRRRGQEARLRCSPMKGHSHVYWYRQLPEEGLKFMVYLQKENIIDESGMPKERFSAEFPKEGPSILRIQQVVRGDSAAYFCASSPLPLPYEQYFGPGTRLTVT.

The sample holds many counts of this clonotype. CDR3 in amino acids: CASSRTTAMNTEAFF. CDR3 in DNA: TGCGCCAGCAGCCGAACAACAGCGATGAACACTGAAGCTTTCTTT. The rearrangement links TRBV5-1 to TRBJ1-1, with no clear D. This CDR3 has 15 residues. Trimming removed 4 bases at V and 0 bases at J, with 13 bases between. The V gene's germline CDR1 is SGHRS and CDR2 YFSETQ.

This clonotype has at least ten counts. The chain carries TRBV2 and TRBJ2-4; no clear D. Trimming shortened V by 7 bases and J by 8 bases, and 12 bases separated the two germline ends. Per the germline V gene, CDR1 is SNHLY and CDR2 is FYNNEI. This CDR3 is built from 12 residues. This CDR3 reads CASNRDTDIQYF. The CDR3 nucleotides are TGTGCCAGCAATAGGGATACGGACATTCAGTACTTC. Using reference TRBV2 and TRBJ2-4 for the parts outside the CDR3, the full variable domain is EPEVTQTPSHQVTQMGQEVILRCVPISNHLYFYWYRQILGQKVEFLVSFYNNEISEKSEIFDDQFSVERPDGSNFTLKIRSTKLEDSAMYFCASNRDTDIQYFGAGTRLSVL.

This clonotype appeared many times. The DNA for the CDR3 is TGTGCCAGCAGCCAAGCGTCGCTAGCGGGGGGTGTCTTGGAGACCCAGTACTTC. Protein sequence: CASSQASLAGGVLETQYF. The rearrangement joins TRBV4-2 to TRBJ2-5; the match to TRBD2 covers 11 bases. The length of the CDR3 is 18 residues. Germline trimming cut 1 base from V and 5 bases from J; bases unmatched to any gene: 12. The germline CDR1 and CDR2 sequences are LGHNA and YNFKEQ.

Ten or more counts support this clonotype. The V call is TRBV5-1, the J call TRBJ2-5; no clear D. V lost 4 bases and J 3 bases, leaving 13 bases between the germline ends. The CDR3 is 14 residues long. CDR1 and CDR2 from the germline V gene are SGHRS and YFSETQ. CDR3 loop: CASSTQNLEETQYF. In nucleotides, the CDR3 is TGCGCCAGCAGCACGCAGAACCTTGAAGAGACCCAGTACTTC.

There are many counts of this clonotype. The chain uses TRBV5-6 and TRBJ2-3; 11 bases align to TRBD2. J gave up 11 bases and V 1 base, and 6 bases lay outside the gene matches. The CDR3 is made up of 14 amino acids. Germline CDR1 is SGHDT and CDR2 is YYEEEE. The chain's CDR3 is CASSLLVSGGEQYF. The CDR3 bases are TGTGCCAGCAGCTTGTTGGTTAGCGGGGGGGAGCAGTATTTT.

The sample holds many counts of this clonotype. The chain combines TRBV29-1 with TRBJ1-6; no clear D gene. Germline V gives CDR1 SQVTM, CDR2 ANQGSEA. The CDR3 length is 13 residues. V lost 8 bases and J 5 bases, leaving 13 bases between the germline ends. This CDR3 is CSPSRRHNSPLHF. In DNA, the CDR3 is TGCAGCCCGTCCCGGCGTCATAATTCACCCCTCCACTTT.

In this sample, this clonotype turned up many times. V gene TRBV7-2 combines with J gene TRBJ2-1; D ambiguous. This CDR3 has 14 residues. Germline assignment: CDR1 SGHTA and CDR2 FQGNSA. V lost 3 bases to trimming and J lost 5 bases, with 11 bases between them. The CDR3 here is CASSLRGSHNEQFF. The CDR3 bases are TGTGCCAGCAGCTTGCGTGGATCCCACAATGAGCAGTTCTTC. The variable domain in full, completed from reference TRBV7-2 and TRBJ2-1, reads GAGVSQSPSNKVTEKGKDVELRCDPISGHTALYWYRQSLGQGLEFLIYFQGNSAPDKSGLPSDRFSAERTGGSVSTLTIQRTQQEDSAVYLCASSLRGSHNEQFFGPGTRLTVL.

Many counts were recorded for this clonotype. V gene TRBV12-3 or TRBV12-4 combines with J gene TRBJ1-2; no reliable D call. The ends were cut back, 6 bases at V and 0 bases at J, with 14 bases in the middle. The CDR3 totals 15 residues. The chain's CDR3 is CASRPAGDTNYGYTF. In DNA, the CDR3 is TGTGCCAGCAGGCCCGCCGGCGATACTAACTATGGCTACACCTTC.

This clonotype was counted ten times or more. The chain uses TRBV6-1 and TRBJ2-1; D remains ambiguous. V lost 5 bases and J 8 bases, leaving 13 bases between the germline ends. This CDR3 region has 13 residues. The germline V gene has CDR1 MNHNS and CDR2 SASEGT. CDR3 protein: CASSLALIDEQFF. The DNA for the CDR3 is TGTGCCAGCAGTCTGGCTCTTATCGATGAGCAGTTCTTC.

At least ten counts were recorded for this clonotype. The chain joins TRBV4-1 to TRBJ2-7, with D unclear. The ends were cut back, 0 bases at V and 0 bases at J, with 6 bases in the middle. The CDR3 has 14 amino acids. Per germline, CDR1 MGHRA and CDR2 YSYEKL. The CDR3, as DNA: TGCGCCAGCAGCCAAGACGGGTTCTCCTACGAGCAGTACTTC. Protein: CASSQDGFSYEQYF.

Here the CDR3 reads CSVGENYGYTF. The CDR3 DNA sequence: TGCAGCGTTGGGGAGAACTATGGCTACACCTTC. The chain combines TRBV29-1 with TRBJ1-2; D not certain. V was cut by 4 bases and J by 2 bases, with 5 bases left in between. The CDR3 has 11 amino acids. The germline CDR1 and CDR2 sequences are SQVTM and ANQGSEA.

This clonotype was counted many times. V and J are TRBV6-1 and TRBJ1-2; the match to TRBD1 covers 9 bases. Trimming took 0 bases from V and 7 from J; bases not matched to a gene: 12. CDR1 and CDR2 from the germline V gene are MNHNS and SASEGT. CDR3 length equals 17 residues. The CDR3 protein is CASSEAWGGQGMSGYTF. The CDR3 DNA follows: TGTGCCAGCAGTGAAGCTTGGGGTGGACAGGGGATGAGTGGCTACACCTTC.

In this sample, this clonotype turned up a few times. This chain connects TRBV5-1 to TRBJ1-1; D not resolved. This CDR3 contains 17 residues. V was cut by 0 bases and J by 3 bases, with 18 bases left in between. Germline assignment: CDR1 SGHRS and CDR2 YFSETQ. The CDR3 here is CASSLAANSRVHTEAFF. Written as DNA, the CDR3 is TGCGCCAGCAGCTTGGCCGCGAATAGTCGGGTGCACACTGAAGCTTTCTTT.

This clonotype was seen many times. The chain joins TRBV5-1 to TRBJ2-1; the D gene is possibly TRBD2 (8 bases). The CDR3 loop spans 16 amino acids. V was cut by 4 bases and J by 3 bases, with 17 bases left in between. Germline V lookup: CDR1 SGHRS, CDR2 YFSETQ. CDR3 sequence (DNA): TGCGCCAGCAGCCCGACAGGGACTAGAAGCTACAATGAGCAGTTCTTC. Translated: CASSPTGTRSYNEQFF.